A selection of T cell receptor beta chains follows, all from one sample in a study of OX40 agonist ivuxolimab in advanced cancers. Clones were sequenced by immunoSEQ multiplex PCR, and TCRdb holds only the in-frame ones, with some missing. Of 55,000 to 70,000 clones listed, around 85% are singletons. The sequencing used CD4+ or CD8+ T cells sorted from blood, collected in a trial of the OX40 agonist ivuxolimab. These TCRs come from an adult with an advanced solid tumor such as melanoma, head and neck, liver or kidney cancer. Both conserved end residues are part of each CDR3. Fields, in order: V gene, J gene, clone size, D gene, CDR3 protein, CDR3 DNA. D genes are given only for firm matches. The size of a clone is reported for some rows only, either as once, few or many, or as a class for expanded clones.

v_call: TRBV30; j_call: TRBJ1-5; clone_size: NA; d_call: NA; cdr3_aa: CAWSVWASNQPQHF; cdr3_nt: TGTGCCTGGAGTGTCTGGGCTAGCAATCAGCCCCAGCATTTT
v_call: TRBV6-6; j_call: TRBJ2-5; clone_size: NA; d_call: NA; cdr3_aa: CASSYHSGQHQTQYF; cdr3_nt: TGTGCCAGCAGTTATCACAGCGGGCAGCACCAGACCCAGTACTTC
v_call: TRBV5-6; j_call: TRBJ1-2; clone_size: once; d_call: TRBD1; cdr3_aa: CASSLGQGNYGYTF; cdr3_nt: TGTGCCAGCAGCTTGGGACAGGGAAACTATGGCTACACCTTC
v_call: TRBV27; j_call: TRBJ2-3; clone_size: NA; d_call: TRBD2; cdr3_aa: CARFWGRSGRAPTDTQYF; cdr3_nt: TGTGCCCGCTTCTGGGGGAGGAGCGGGAGGGCCCCCACAGATACGCAGTATTTT
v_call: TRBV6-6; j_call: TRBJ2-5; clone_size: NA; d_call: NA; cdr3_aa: CASSYESREETQYF; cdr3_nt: TGTGCCAGCAGTTACGAGAGTCGGGAAGAGACCCAGTACTTC
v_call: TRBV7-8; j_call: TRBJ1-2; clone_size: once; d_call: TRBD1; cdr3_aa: CASSQELGTGGSGYTF; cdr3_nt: TGTGCCAGCAGCCAAGAACTAGGGACAGGGGGCTCTGGCTACACCTTC
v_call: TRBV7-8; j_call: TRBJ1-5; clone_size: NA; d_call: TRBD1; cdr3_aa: CASSSGTGVSNQPQHF; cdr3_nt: TGTGCCAGCAGCTCCGGGACAGGGGTTAGCAATCAGCCCCAGCATTTT
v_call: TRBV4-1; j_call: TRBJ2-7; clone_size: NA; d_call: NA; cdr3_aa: CASSQTGSPSEQYF; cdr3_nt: TGCGCCAGCAGCCAAACCGGGTCCCCCAGCGAGCAGTACTTC
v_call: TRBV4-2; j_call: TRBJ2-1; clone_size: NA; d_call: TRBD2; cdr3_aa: CASSQLAGAGDEQFF; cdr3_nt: TGTGCCAGCAGCCAATTAGCGGGAGCAGGCGATGAGCAGTTCTTC
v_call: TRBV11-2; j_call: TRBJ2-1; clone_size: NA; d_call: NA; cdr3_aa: CASSSTALEMFF; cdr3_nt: TGTGCCAGCAGCTCCACTGCGCTCGAAATGTTCTTC
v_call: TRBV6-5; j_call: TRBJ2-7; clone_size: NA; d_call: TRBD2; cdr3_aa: CAPGARLAFYEQYF; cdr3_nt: TGTGCCCCCGGAGCGAGACTAGCTTTTTACGAGCAGTACTTC
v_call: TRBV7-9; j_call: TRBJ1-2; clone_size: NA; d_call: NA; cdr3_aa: CASSPKDKANYGYTF; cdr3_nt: TGTGCCAGCAGCCCCAAGGACAAAGCTAACTATGGCTACACCTTC